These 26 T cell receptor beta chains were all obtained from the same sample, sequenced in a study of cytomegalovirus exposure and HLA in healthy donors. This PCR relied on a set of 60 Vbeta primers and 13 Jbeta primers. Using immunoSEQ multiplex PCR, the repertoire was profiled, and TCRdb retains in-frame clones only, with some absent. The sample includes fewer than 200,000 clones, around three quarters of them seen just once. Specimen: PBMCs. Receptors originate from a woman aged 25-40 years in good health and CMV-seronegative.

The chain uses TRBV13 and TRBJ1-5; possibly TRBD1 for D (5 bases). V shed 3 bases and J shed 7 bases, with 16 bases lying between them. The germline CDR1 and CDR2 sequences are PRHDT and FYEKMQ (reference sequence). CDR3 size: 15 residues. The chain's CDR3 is CASSFGGGYSQPQHF. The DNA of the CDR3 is TGTGCCAGCAGCTTTGGCGGGGGGTATTCACAGCCCCAGCATTTT.

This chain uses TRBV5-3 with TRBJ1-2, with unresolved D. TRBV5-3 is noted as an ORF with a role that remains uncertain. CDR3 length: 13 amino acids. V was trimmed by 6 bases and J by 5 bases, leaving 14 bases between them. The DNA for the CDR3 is TGTGCCAGAAACCCCGGAGGCCGGTATGGCTACACCTTC. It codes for CARNPGGRYGYTF.

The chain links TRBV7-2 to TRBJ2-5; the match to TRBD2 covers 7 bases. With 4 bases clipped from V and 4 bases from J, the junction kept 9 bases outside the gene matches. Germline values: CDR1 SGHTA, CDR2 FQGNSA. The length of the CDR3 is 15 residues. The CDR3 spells CASSWDGGRGETQYF. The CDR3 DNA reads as TGTGCCAGCAGCTGGGATGGGGGGAGGGGAGAGACCCAGTACTTC.

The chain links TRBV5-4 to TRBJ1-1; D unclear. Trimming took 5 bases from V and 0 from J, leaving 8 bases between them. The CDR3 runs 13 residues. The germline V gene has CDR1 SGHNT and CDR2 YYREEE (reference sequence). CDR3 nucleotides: TGTGCCAGCAGGCGGGCCCTGAACACTGAAGCTTTCTTT. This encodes CASRRALNTEAFF.

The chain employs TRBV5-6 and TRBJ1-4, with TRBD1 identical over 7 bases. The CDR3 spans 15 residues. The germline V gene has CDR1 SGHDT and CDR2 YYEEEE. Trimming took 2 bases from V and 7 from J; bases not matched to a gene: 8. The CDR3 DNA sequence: TGTGCCAGCAGCTTCGGACAGGCGGGTGGTGAAAAACTGTTTTTT. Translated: CASSFGQAGGEKLFF.

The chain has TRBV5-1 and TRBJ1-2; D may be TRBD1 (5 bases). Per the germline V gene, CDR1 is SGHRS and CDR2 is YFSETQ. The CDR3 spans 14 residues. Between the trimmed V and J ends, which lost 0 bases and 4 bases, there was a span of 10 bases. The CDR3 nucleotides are TGCGCCAGCAGCTTGGCCAGGGAAGTCTATGGCTACACCTTC. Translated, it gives CASSLAREVYGYTF. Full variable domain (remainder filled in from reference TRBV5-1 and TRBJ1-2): KAGVTQTPRYLIKTRGQQVTLSCSPISGHRSVSWYQQTPGQGLQFLFEYFSETQRNKGNFPGRFSGRQFSNSRSEMNVSTLELGDSALYLCASSLAREVYGYTFGSGTRLTVV.

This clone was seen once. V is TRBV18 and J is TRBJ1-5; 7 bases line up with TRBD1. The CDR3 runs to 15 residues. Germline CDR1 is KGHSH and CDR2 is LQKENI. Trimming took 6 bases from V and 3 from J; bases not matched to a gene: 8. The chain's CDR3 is CASSYTDRPNQPQHF. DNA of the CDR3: TGTGCCAGCTCCTATACGGACAGGCCCAATCAGCCCCAGCATTTT.

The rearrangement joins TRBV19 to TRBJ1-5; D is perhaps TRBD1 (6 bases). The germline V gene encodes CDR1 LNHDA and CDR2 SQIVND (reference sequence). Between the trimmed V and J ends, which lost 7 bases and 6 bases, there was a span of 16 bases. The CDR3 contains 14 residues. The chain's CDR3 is CASTVRGGGQPQHF. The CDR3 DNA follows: TGTGCCAGTACCGTCCGGGGGGGCGGTCAGCCCCAGCATTTT.

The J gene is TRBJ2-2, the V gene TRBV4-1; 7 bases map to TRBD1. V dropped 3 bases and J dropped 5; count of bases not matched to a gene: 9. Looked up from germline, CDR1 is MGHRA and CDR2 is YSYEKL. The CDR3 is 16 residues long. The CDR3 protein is CASSHTRQGLTGELFF. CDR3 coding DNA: TGCGCCAGCAGCCATACCCGACAGGGATTAACCGGGGAGCTGTTTTTT.

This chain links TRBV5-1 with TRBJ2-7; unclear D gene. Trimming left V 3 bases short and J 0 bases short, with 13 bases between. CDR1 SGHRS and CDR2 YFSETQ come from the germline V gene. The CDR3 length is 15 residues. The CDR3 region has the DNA TGCGCCAGCAGCTGGGCCTCACCCCCCTCCTACGAGCAGTACTTC. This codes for CASSWASPPSYEQYF.

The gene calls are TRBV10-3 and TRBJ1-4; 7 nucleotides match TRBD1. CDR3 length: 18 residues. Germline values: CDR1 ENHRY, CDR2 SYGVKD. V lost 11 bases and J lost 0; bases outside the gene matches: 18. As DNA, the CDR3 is TGTGCCCCTAAGGGGGCCTACCAATTTTTAGCAACTAATGAAAAACTGTTTTTT. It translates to CAPKGAYQFLATNEKLFF.

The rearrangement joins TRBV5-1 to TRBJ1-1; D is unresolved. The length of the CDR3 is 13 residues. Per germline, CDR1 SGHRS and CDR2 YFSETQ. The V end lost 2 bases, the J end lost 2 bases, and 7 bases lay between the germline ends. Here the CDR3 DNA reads TGCGCCAGCAGCTTCTCGGGAAACACTGAAGCTTTCTTT. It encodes CASSFSGNTEAFF. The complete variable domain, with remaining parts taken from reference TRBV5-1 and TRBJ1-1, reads KAGVTQTPRYLIKTRGQQVTLSCSPISGHRSVSWYQQTPGQGLQFLFEYFSETQRNKGNFPGRFSGRQFSNSRSEMNVSTLELGDSALYLCASSFSGNTEAFFGQGTRLTVV.

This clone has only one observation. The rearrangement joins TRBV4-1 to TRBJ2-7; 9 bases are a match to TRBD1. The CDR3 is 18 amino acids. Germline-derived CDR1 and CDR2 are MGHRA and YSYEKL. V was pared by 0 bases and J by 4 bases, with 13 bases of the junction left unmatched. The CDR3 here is CASSQDWGRDRVMYEQYF. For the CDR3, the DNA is TGCGCCAGCAGCCAAGATTGGGGCCGGGACAGGGTTATGTACGAGCAGTACTTC.

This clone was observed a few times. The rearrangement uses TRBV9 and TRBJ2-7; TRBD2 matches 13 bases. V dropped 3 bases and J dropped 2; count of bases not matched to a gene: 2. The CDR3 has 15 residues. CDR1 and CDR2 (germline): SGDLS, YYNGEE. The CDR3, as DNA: TGTGCCAGCAGCGCAGGGACTAGCGGGACCTACGAGCAGTACTTC. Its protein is CASSAGTSGTYEQYF.

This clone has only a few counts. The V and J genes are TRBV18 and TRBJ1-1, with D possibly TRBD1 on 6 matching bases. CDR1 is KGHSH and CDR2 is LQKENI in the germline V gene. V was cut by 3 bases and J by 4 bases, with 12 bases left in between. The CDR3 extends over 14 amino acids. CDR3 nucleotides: TGTGCCAGCTCACCCGAGACAGGACCCACTGAAGCTTTCTTT. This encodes CASSPETGPTEAFF. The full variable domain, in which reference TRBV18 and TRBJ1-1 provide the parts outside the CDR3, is NAGVMQNPRHLVRRRGQEARLRCSPMKGHSHVYWYRQLPEEGLKFMVYLQKENIIDESGMPKERFSAEFPKEGPSILRIQQVVRGDSAAYFCASSPETGPTEAFFGQGTRLTVV.

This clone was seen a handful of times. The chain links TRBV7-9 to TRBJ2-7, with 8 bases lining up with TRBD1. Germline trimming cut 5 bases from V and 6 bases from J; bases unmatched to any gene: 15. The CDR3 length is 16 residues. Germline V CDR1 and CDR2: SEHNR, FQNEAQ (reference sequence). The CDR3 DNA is TGTGCCAGCAGCATCCCATCACAGGGGGAGAGGGTCGAGCAGTACTTC. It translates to CASSIPSQGERVEQYF.

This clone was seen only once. The CDR3 DNA sequence: TGTGCCAGTAGTATTGATTTCGGGGCTAGCGGTGGGGCCTACAATGAGCAGTTCTTC. Encoded protein: CASSIDFGASGGAYNEQFF. The chain carries TRBV19 and TRBJ2-1; TRBD2 matches 7 bases. Per germline, CDR1 LNHDA and CDR2 SQIVND (reference sequence). V shed 3 bases, J shed 2 bases, and the junction held 16 bases outside the gene matches. The CDR3 is 19 residues long.

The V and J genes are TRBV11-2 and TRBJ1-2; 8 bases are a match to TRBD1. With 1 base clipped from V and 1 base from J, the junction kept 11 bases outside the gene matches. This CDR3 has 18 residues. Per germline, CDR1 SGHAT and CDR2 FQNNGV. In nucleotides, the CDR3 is TGTGCCAGCAGCTTAGCCGGCCCGATAACAGGGGGTAACTATGGCTACACCTTC. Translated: CASSLAGPITGGNYGYTF.

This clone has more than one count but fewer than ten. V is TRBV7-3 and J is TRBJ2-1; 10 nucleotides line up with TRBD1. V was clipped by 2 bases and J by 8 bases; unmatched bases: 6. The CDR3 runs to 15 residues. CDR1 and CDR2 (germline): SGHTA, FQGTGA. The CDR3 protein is CASSLDGTGVDEQFF. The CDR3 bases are TGTGCCAGCAGCTTAGACGGGACAGGGGTGGATGAGCAGTTCTTC.

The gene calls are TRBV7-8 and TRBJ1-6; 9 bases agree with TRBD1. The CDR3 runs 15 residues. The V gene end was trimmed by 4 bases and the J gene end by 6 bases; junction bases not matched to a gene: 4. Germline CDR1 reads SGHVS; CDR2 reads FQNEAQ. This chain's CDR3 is CASSSNRGLNSPLHF. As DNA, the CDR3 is TGTGCCAGCAGCTCGAACAGGGGGCTTAATTCACCCCTCCACTTT.

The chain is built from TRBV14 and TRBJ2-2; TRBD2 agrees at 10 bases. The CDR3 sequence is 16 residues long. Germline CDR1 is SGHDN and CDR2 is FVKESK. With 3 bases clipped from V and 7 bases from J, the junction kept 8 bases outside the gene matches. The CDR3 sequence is CASSQGLAPMGGELFF. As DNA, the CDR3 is TGTGCCAGCAGCCAGGGACTAGCGCCTATGGGCGGGGAGCTGTTTTTT. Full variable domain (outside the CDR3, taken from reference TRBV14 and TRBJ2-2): EAGVTQFPSHSVIEKGQTVTLRCDPISGHDNLYWYRRVMGKEIKFLLHFVKESKQDESGMPNNRFLAERTGGTYSTLKVQPAELEDSGVYFCASSQGLAPMGGELFFGEGSRLTVL.

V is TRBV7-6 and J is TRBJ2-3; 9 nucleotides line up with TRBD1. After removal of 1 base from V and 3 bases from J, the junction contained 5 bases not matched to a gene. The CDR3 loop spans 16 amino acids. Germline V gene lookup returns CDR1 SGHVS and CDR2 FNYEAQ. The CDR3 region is CASSLDFDRGTDTQYF. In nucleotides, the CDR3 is TGTGCCAGCAGCTTAGATTTCGACAGGGGGACAGATACGCAGTATTTT.

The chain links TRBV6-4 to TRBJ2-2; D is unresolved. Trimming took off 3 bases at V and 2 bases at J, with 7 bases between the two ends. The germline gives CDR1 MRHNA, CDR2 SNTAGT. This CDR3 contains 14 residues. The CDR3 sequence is CASSERSNTGELFF. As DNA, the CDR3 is TGTGCCAGCAGTGAGCGGTCTAACACCGGGGAGCTGTTTTTT.

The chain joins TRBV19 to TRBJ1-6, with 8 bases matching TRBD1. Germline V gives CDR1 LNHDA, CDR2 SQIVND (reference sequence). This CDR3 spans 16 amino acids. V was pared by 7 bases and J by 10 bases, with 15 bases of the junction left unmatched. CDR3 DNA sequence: TGTGCCAGTACCTCAGGCCCGGCAGGGGGCTTATCACCCCTCCACTTT. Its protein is CASTSGPAGGLSPLHF.

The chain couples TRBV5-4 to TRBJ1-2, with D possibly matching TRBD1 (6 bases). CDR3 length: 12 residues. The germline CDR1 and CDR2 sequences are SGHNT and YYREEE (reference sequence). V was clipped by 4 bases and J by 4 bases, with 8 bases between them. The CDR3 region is CASSQDSYGYTF. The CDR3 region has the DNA TGTGCCAGCAGCCAGGACAGCTATGGCTACACCTTC.

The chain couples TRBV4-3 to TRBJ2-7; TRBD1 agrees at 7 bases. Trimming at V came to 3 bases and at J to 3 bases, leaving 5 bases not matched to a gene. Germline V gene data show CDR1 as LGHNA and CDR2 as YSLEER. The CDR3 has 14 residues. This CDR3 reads CASSQGRGIYEQYF. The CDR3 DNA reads TGCGCCAGCAGCCAGGGCAGGGGGATCTACGAGCAGTACTTC.